This T cell receptor beta chain originates from a study of Graves' ophthalmopathy and Graves' hyperthyroidism. Overall study findings and caveats: Blood also carried most expanded thyroid clonotypes exceeding 0.001 frequency.

As the template, RNA transcripts were used to amplify TCR beta CDR3 regions. Scientists carried out first-round RT-PCR using HTBI primers and then a second-round multiplex PCR. From the multiplex PCR reads, TCRdb called clonotypes with MiXCR, one entry per CDR3 protein. The sample consists of some 410,000 distinct CDR3 sequences, roughly 20% of them appearing once. Comments on this clonotype: Its antigen is currently unknown.

This CDR3 contains 13 residues. The germline CDR1 and CDR2 sequences are LNHDA and SQIVND (reference sequence). J gave up 4 bases and V 9 bases, and 5 bases lay outside the gene matches. The clonotype comes from a woman between 18 and 30 years old with stable Graves' hyperthyroidism. V gene TRBV19 combines with J gene TRBJ1-1, with 10 bases matching TRBD1. Input material: peripheral blood. CDR3 residues: CASGGTGATEAFF. CDR3 in DNA: TGTGCCAGCGGGGGGACAGGGGCCACTGAAGCTTTCTTT.